This section outlines one T cell receptor beta chain sequence together with its context. Its target is unknown. Germline loops: CDR1 SGHNT, CDR2 YYREEE (reference sequence). The V and J ends lost 3 bases and 5 bases respectively, with 12 bases between them. CDR3 size: 14 residues. With the ViraFEST assay, the study expanded antigen-specific CD4+ T cells using viral peptide pools, then sequenced them. Upon completion of around eleven days in culture, CD4+ T cells were isolated. This individual tested PCR-positive for SARS-CoV-2 infection between March and December 2020. This sample was included in a study of vaccination effects on CD4 cells after COVID-19. Turning to the study itself: At 16 days and at one week before vaccination, samples were given by two convalescent patients.

The method was immunoSEQ multiplex PCR; TCRdb's version includes in-frame clones alone and lacks a portion of them. The data show around 30,000 clones, approximately 80% seen once. Whole-study findings and limits: In the study, convalescent patients were few, and early post-infection timepoints were absent. Mainly new clones induced by vaccination were found among post-vaccine spike-reactive clones in convalescents.

The source of this sequence is a human donor who had a prior SARS-CoV-2 infection. Sequenced here: CD4+ T cells from PBMCs cultured with HCoV-NL63 spike peptides, sampled before COVID-19 vaccination. V and J are TRBV5-4 and TRBJ2-1, with a weak D call TRBD2 (6 bases). The CDR3 reads CASSSGLLNNEQFF. CDR3 DNA: TGTGCCAGCAGCTCGGGACTTCTCAACAATGAGCAGTTCTTC. Full variable domain (rest looked up from reference TRBV5-4 and TRBJ2-1): ETGVTQSPTHLIKTRGQQVTLRCSSQSGHNTVSWYQQALGQGPQFIFQYYREEENGRGNFPPRFSGLQFPNYSSELNVNALELDDSALYLCASSSGLLNNEQFFGPGTRLTVL.